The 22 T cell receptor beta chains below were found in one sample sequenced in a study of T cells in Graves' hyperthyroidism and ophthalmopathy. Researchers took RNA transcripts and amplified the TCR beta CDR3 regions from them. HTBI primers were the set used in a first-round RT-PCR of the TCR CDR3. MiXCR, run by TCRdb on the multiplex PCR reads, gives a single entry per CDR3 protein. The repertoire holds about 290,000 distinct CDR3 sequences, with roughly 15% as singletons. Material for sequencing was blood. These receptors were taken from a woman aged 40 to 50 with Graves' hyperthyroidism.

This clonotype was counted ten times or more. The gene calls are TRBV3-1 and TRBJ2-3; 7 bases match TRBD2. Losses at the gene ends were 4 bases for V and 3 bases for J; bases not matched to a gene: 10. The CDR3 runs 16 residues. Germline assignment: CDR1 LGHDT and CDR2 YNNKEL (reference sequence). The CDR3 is CASSPAGVIGTDTQYF. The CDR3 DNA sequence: TGTGCCAGCAGCCCCGCGGGAGTGATCGGGACAGATACGCAGTATTTT.

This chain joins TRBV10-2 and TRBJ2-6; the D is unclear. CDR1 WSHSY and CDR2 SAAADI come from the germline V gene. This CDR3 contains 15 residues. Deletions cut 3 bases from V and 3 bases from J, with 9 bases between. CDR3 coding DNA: TGCGCCAGCAGTGAAAGTGTGTTTGGGGCCAACGTCCTGACTTTC. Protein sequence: CASSESVFGANVLTF.

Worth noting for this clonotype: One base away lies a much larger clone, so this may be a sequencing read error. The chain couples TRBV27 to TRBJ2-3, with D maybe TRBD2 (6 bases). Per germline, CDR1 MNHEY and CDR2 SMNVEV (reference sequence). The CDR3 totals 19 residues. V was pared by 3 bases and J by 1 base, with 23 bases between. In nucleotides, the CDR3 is TGTGCCAGCAGTTTCAACGGCGTAGTGGGAGGTCCCCGCACAGATACGCAGTATTTT. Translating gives CASSFNGVVGGPRTDTQYF.

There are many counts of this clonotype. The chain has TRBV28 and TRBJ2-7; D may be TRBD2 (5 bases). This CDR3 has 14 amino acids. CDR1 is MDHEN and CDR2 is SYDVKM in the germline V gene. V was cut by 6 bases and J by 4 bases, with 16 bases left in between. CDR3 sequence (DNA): TGTGCCAGCAGACCGACCGGGAACCTATACGAGCAGTACTTC. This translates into CASRPTGNLYEQYF.

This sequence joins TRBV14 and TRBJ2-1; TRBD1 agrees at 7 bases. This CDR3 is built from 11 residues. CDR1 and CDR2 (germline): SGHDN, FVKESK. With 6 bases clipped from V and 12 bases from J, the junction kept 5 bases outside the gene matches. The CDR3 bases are TGTGCCAGCAGACAAAGGGGGCCGCAGTTCTTC. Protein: CASRQRGPQFF. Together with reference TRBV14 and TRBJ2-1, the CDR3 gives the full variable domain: EAGVTQFPSHSVIEKGQTVTLRCDPISGHDNLYWYRRVMGKEIKFLLHFVKESKQDESGMPNNRFLAERTGGTYSTLKVQPAELEDSGVYFCASRQRGPQFFGPGTRLTVL.

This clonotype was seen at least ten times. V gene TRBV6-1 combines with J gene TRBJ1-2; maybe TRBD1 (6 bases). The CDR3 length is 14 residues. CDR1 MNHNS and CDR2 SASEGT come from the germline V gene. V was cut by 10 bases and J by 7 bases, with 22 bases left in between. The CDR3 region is CATSNSPGASGYTF. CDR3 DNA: TGTGCCACCTCTAATAGTCCGGGGGCATCTGGCTACACCTTC.

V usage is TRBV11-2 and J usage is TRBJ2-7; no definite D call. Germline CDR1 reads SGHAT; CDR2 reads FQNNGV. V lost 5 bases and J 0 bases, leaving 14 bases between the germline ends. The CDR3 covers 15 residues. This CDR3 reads CASSPTIRSSYEQYF. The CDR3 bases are TGTGCCAGCAGCCCTACCATCCGTAGCTCCTACGAGCAGTACTTC.

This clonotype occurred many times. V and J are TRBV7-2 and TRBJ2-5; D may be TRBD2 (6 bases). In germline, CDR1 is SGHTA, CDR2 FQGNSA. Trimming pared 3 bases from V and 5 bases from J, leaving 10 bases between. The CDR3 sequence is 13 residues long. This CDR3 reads CASSLWGEETQYF. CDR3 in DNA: TGTGCCAGCAGCTTGTGGGGGGAGGAGACCCAGTACTTC.

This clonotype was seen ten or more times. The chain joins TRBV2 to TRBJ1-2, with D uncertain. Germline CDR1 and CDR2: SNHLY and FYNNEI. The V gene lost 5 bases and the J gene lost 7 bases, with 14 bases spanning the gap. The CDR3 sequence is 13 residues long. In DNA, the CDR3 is TGTGCCAGCAGTACTACCAAACGGGCTGGCTACACCTTC. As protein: CASSTTKRAGYTF.

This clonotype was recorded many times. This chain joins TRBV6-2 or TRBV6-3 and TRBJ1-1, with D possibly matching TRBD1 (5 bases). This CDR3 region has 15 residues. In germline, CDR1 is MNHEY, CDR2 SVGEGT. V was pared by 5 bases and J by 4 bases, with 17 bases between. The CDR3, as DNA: TGTGCCAGCAGTAGAACCGGGGCCTGGGGCACTGAAGCTTTCTTT. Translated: CASSRTGAWGTEAFF.

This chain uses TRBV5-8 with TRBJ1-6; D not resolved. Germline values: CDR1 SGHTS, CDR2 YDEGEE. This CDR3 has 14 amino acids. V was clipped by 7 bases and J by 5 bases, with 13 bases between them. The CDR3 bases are TGTGCCAGCGTGGAGTGGGCGAATAATTCACCCCTCCACTTT. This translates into CASVEWANNSPLHF. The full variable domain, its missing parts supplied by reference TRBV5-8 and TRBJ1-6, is EAGVTQSPTHLIKTRGQQATLRCSPISGHTSVYWYQQALGLGLQFLLWYDEGEERNRGNFPPRFSGRQFPNYSSELNVNALELEDSALYLCASVEWANNSPLHFGNGTRLTVT.

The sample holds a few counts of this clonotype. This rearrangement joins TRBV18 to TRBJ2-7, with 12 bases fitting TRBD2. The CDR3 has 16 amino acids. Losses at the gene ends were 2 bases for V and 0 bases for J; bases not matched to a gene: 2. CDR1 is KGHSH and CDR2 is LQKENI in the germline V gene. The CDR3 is CASSPRGLAGSYEQYF. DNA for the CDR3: TGTGCCAGCTCACCAAGGGGACTAGCGGGCTCCTACGAGCAGTACTTC.

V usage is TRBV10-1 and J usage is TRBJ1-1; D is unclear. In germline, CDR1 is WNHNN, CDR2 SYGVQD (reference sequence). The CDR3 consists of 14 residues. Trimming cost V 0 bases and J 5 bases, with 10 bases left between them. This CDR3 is CASSESPGWTEAFF. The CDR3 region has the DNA TGCGCCAGCAGTGAGTCCCCCGGGTGGACTGAAGCTTTCTTT.

The DNA for the CDR3 is TGTGCCAGCAGCCGTAAAGCAGGACAGGGTGGCTACACCTTC. Translated: CASSRKAGQGGYTF. The V gene is TRBV7-8, the J gene TRBJ1-2; 8 nucleotides agree with TRBD1. This CDR3 is 14 amino acids long. CDR1 SGHVS and CDR2 FQNEAQ come from the germline V gene. After removal of 5 bases from V and 7 bases from J, the junction contained 9 bases not matched to a gene. Supplemented by reference TRBV7-8 and TRBJ1-2, the full variable domain reads GAGVSQSPRYKVAKRGQDVALRCDPISGHVSLFWYQQALGQGPEFLTYFQNEAQLDKSGLPSDRFFAERPEGSVSTLKIQRTQQEDSAVYLCASSRKAGQGGYTFGSGTRLTVV.

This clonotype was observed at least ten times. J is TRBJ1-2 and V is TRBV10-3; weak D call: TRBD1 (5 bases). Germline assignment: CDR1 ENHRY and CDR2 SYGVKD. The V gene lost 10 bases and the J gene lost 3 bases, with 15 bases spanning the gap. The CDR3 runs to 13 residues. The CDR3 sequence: CATADIKYYGYTF. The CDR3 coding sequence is TGTGCCACTGCGGACATTAAGTACTATGGCTACACCTTC.

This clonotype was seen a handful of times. The CDR3 region is CASSVNRGNTEAFF. DNA of the CDR3: TGTGCCAGCAGCGTAAACAGGGGCAACACTGAAGCTTTCTTT. This chain uses TRBV9 with TRBJ1-1; TRBD1 agrees at 7 bases. The germline gives CDR1 SGDLS, CDR2 YYNGEE. V gave up 1 base and J gave up 2 bases; unmatched junction bases: 2. The CDR3 sequence is 14 residues long.

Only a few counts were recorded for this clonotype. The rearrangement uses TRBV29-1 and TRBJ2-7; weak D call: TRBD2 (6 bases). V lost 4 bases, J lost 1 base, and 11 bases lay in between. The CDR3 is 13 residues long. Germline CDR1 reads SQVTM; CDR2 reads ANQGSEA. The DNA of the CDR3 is TGCAGCGTTGCAGCGGGTATTTCCTACGAGCAGTACTTC. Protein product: CSVAAGISYEQYF.

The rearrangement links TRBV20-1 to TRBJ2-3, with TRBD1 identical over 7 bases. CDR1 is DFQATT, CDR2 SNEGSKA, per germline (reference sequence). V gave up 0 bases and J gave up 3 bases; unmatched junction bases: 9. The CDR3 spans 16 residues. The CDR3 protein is CSARDRGQDKTDTQYF. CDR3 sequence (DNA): TGCAGTGCTAGAGATCGCGGACAGGATAAGACAGATACGCAGTATTTT.

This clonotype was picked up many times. CDR3 DNA: TGCAGTGCTGGTACCTGGCCGGGGCAGTACTTC. Translation gives CSAGTWPGQYF. J is TRBJ2-7 and V is TRBV20-1, with D uncertain. V shed 5 bases and J shed 9 bases, with 14 bases lying between them. The CDR3 has 11 residues. The germline V gene encodes CDR1 DFQATT and CDR2 SNEGSKA (reference sequence).

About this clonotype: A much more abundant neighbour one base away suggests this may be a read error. CDR3 amino acids: CASRPSGARPEKLLF. CDR3 nucleotides: TGTGCCAGCAGGCCCTCGGGGGCGCGGCCTGAAAAACTGCTTTTT. The chain uses TRBV12-3 or TRBV12-4 and TRBJ1-4, with D possibly matching TRBD1 (6 bases). The CDR3 is made up of 15 amino acids.

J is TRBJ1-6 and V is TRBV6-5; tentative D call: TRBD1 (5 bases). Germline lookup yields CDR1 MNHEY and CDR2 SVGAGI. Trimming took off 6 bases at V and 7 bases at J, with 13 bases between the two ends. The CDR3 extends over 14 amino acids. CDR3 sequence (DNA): TGTGCCAGCAGCTACGGGACGGGGAATTCACCCCTCCACTTT. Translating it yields CASSYGTGNSPLHF.

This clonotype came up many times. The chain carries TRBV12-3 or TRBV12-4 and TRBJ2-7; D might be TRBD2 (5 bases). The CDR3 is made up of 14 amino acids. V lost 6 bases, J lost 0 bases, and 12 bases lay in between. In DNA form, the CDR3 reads TGTGCCAGCAGGCCGGACTTAGTCTCCTACGAGCAGTACTTC. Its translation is CASRPDLVSYEQYF.